This T cell receptor (beta chain) was observed in a study of CD8+ T cells in alopecia areata (dated by TCRdb to the late 2010s). About the study as a whole: The treated patients, all with moderate-to-severe alopecia areata, were enrolled in an open-label pilot trial of oral tofacitinib given at 5 to 10 mg twice daily. Patients received tofacitinib for 6 to 18 months and were then followed off drug for 6 months to check for delayed response and recurrence. The SALT score, which quantifies the percentage of affected scalp surface area, was used to measure disease severity in treated patients. The study used high-throughput TCRbeta sequencing to examine T cell clonal expansion in alopecia areata, in both the C3H/HeJ mouse model and human patients. In humans, TCRbeta sequencing was performed on scalp tissue and on sorted CD4+ and CD8+ peripheral blood T cells from healthy controls and from patients with patchy or totalis/universalis alopecia areata. Tofacitinib-treated patients had biopsies at baseline and at 4 and 24 weeks of treatment, with a later scalp biopsy in several patients. Scalp clonality was compared among normal scalp (n=4), patchy alopecia areata scalp (n=8), and alopecia totalis/universalis scalp (n=8). RNA came from the PAXgene miRNA kit for fixed scalp, the miRNeasy kit for PBMCs, and the RNeasy kit for mouse skin. immunoSEQ multiplex PCR using 35 Vbeta forward primers and 13 Jbeta reverse primers was used to amplify TCRbeta CDR3 regions. Overall results and qualifications from the work: TCR sequences shared between patients were less clear than in mice, possibly partly because of HLA diversity in the patient population. During tofacitinib treatment, many expanded lesional clones remained in scalp and blood, and this persistence may partly explain relapse after treatment is stopped. Unlike mouse skin, which is dominated by gammadelta T cells, normal human skin has resident alphabeta T cells that are also sequenced, and this complicates analysis of the scalp TCR repertoire. Compared with normal scalp, lesional scalp, particularly in alopecia totalis/universalis, had higher clonality and more expanded CD8+ clones, which suggests antigenic drive. Because the treated cohort was small and had only one nonresponder, larger studies are needed to examine links between baseline CD8+ expansion and response. With tofacitinib, both scalp clonality and the number of expanded CD8+ clones among the top 100 scalp clones went down significantly.

The method behind the library was the immunoSEQ multiplex PCR assay. RNA was extracted from all samples and reverse transcribed into cDNA as template for TCR sequencing. First-strand cDNA was synthesized with SuperScript III using a 2:1 mix of oligo-dT and random hexamers. A synthetic immune receptor repertoire was used to measure amplification bias, and any remaining bias was corrected computationally. Under the source paper's analysis protocol: Raw reads were preprocessed to remove errors, and CDR3 was defined according to IMGT conventions as the region from the conserved cysteine to phenylalanine. Clonality was calculated as 1 minus Shannon entropy normalized by log2 of the number of productive unique TCRs. CD4 or CD8 identity of scalp clones was inferred by cross-referencing scalp TCRbeta sequences with sorted blood CD4 and CD8 repertoires. Here the immuneACCESS table is served through TCRdb, limited to in-frame sequences with V and J called. Missing clones are a known gap in these copies; in checked studies unresolved V genes cover under half, and the rest lacks a known reason. The V and J calls and the clone size are those of that table, but D and trimming were determined from the DNA. The sample yields approximately 110,000 clones; roughly three fifths were counted once. Clones ranked in the top ten supply 12% of the sample.

A word on this clone: Its antigen is still unknown. Base quality data are lacking; no much larger clone is found one base away.

Read against the paper, the sample's time point label means: less than 25 weeks on oral tofacitinib. The sample's treatment or condition label, decoded: oral pan-JAK inhibitor, 5-10 mg twice daily. From alopecia areata patients, peripheral blood was collected along with lesional scalp punch biopsies. PBMCs were isolated by density centrifugation and stained for CD3, CD4 and CD8, and CD4+ and CD8+ T cells were sorted on a FACSAria. The TCR sequence derives from a human donor with alopecia areata. Sequences were derived from CD8+ T cells sorted from blood, sampled at week 24, from a patient treated with tofacitinib.

The DNA sequence is TGCGCCAGCAGTGAGTCCCGACAGACTCCGACCTACGAGCAGTACTTC. Translated, it reads CASSESRQTPTYEQYF. The V gene is TRBV10-2 and the J gene is TRBJ2-7; TRBD1 could be the D gene, as 5 bases match. In the germline V gene, CDR1 corresponds to WSHSY and CDR2 to SAAADI. From the cysteine up to the phenylalanine, the CDR3 has a length of 16 residues. Only the CDR3 DNA is retained, 48 bases long and in frame from the first base. The V and J ends are trimmed by 0 bases and 2 bases, leaving 14 bases between them.